These 21 T cell receptor beta chains came from one sample sequenced in a study of cytomegalovirus exposure and HLA in healthy donors. It was with 60 Vbeta and 13 Jbeta primers that the PCR ran. Libraries were prepared by immunoSEQ multiplex PCR; TCRdb keeps only in-frame clonotypes and omits some of them. The sample carries some 110,000 clones, 80% recorded once. Sequenced material: PBMCs. The receptor source for this set is a man younger than 40 in good health and CMV-seropositive.

The chain links TRBV5-1 to TRBJ2-7, with TRBD1 identical over 8 bases. CDR1 and CDR2 (germline): SGHRS, YFSETQ. The CDR3 has 14 amino acids. V was pared by 4 bases and J by 2 bases, with 5 bases of the junction left unmatched. The CDR3 loop is CASSPDRETYEQYF. CDR3 sequence (DNA): TGCGCCAGCAGCCCGGACAGGGAAACCTACGAGCAGTACTTC. The whole variable domain, filled in from reference TRBV5-1 and TRBJ2-7, reads KAGVTQTPRYLIKTRGQQVTLSCSPISGHRSVSWYQQTPGQGLQFLFEYFSETQRNKGNFPGRFSGRQFSNSRSEMNVSTLELGDSALYLCASSPDRETYEQYFGPGTRLTVT.

The chain couples TRBV2 to TRBJ1-6; TRBD1 matches at 8 bases. V shed 7 bases, J shed 10 bases, and the junction held 6 bases outside the gene matches. Per the germline V gene, CDR1 is SNHLY and CDR2 is FYNNEI. The CDR3 length is 13 residues. The CDR3 region has the DNA TGTGCCAGCATGGAGGCAGGGGGCTCACCCCTCCACTTT. Its protein product is CASMEAGGSPLHF.

V and J are TRBV9 and TRBJ2-7; 7 bases match TRBD1. Germline CDR1 SGDLS, CDR2 YYNGEE. V lost 3 bases, J lost 2 bases, and 2 bases stayed unmatched. The CDR3 runs 13 residues. The CDR3 spells CASSAGQTYEQYF. The CDR3 DNA reads as TGTGCCAGCAGCGCGGGACAGACCTACGAGCAGTACTTC.

The chain carries TRBV4-1 and TRBJ1-1, with a possible D match to TRBD1 (5 bases). Germline V gene data show CDR1 as MGHRA and CDR2 as YSYEKL. The CDR3 has 12 residues. V dropped 4 bases and J dropped 8 bases, with 11 bases sitting between them. The DNA of the CDR3 is TGCGCCAGCAGCCGCCCAGGGTCAGAAGCTTTCTTT. Translation: CASSRPGSEAFF.

The chain employs TRBV5-1 and TRBJ1-4; a weak D match, TRBD1 (5 bases). Deletions cut 7 bases from V and 0 bases from J, with 13 bases between. The CDR3 spans 15 residues. CDR1 and CDR2 (germline): SGHRS, YFSETQ. The CDR3 DNA sequence: TGCGCCAGCGCCGGGGGGTCAGCAACTAATGAAAAACTGTTTTTT. It encodes CASAGGSATNEKLFF.

The chain has TRBV11-2 and TRBJ2-1, with 7 bases that match TRBD1. The CDR3 runs 14 residues. V shed 5 bases and J 4 bases; nucleotides not matched to a gene: 5. CDR1 SGHAT and CDR2 FQNNGV come from the germline V gene. The CDR3 is CASSRPGQYNEQFF. CDR3 DNA sequence: TGTGCCAGCAGCAGACCGGGACAGTACAATGAGCAGTTCTTC. The full variable domain, rest sourced from reference TRBV11-2 and TRBJ2-1, is EAGVAQSPRYKIIEKRQSVAFWCNPISGHATLYWYQQILGQGPKLLIQFQNNGVVDDSQLPKDRFSAERLKGVDSTLKIQPAKLEDSAVYLCASSRPGQYNEQFFGPGTRLTVL.

The chain is built from TRBV2 and TRBJ2-5; TRBD2 might be the D (6 bases). Germline CDR1 reads SNHLY; CDR2 reads FYNNEI. The CDR3 contains 13 residues. V was cut by 8 bases and J by 2 bases, with 12 bases left in between. The CDR3 spells CASVGLPQETQYF. The CDR3 DNA reads TGTGCCAGCGTGGGACTGCCTCAAGAGACCCAGTACTTC.

The V call is TRBV6-1, the J call TRBJ2-7; 8 bases match TRBD1. Looked up from germline, CDR1 is MNHNS and CDR2 is SASEGT. This CDR3 region has 16 residues. Unmatched junction bases numbered 10, after V lost 4 bases and J lost 2 bases. The CDR3 protein is CASSGSGTGKPYEQYF. The CDR3 coding sequence is TGTGCCAGCAGTGGATCCGGGACAGGAAAACCCTACGAGCAGTACTTC.

The rearrangement uses TRBV10-3 and TRBJ2-2; TRBD2 matches 11 bases. The CDR3 consists of 17 residues. Germline CDR1 ENHRY, CDR2 SYGVKD. Trimming removed 5 bases from V and 0 bases from J; junction bases left unmatched: 5. The chain's CDR3 is CAISSVAGGANTGELFF. The DNA of the CDR3 is TGTGCCATCAGTTCAGTAGCGGGGGGGGCGAACACCGGGGAGCTGTTTTTT.

The chain combines TRBV10-2 with TRBJ2-7; a possible D gene is TRBD1 (6 bases). V was trimmed by 4 bases and J by 0 bases, leaving 13 bases between them. This CDR3 is built from 15 residues. The germline V gene encodes CDR1 WSHSY and CDR2 SAAADI. CDR3 in amino acids: CASSGQLGGSYEQYF. The CDR3 coding sequence is TGCGCCAGCAGTGGGCAGCTAGGGGGCTCCTACGAGCAGTACTTC.

The chain has TRBV5-1 and TRBJ2-2, with 7 bases that match TRBD1. Germline trimming cut 2 bases from V and 7 bases from J; bases unmatched to any gene: 14. This CDR3 comprises 17 residues. CDR1 is SGHRS and CDR2 is YFSETQ in the germline V gene. In nucleotides, the CDR3 is TGCGCCAGCAGCTTTAACTCAAGACAGGGAATCGGCGGGGAGCTGTTTTTT. Translation gives CASSFNSRQGIGGELFF.

This sequence joins TRBV14 and TRBJ2-1; D gene uncertain. The ends were cut back, 2 bases at V and 9 bases at J, with 5 bases in the middle. Germline V gene lookup returns CDR1 SGHDN and CDR2 FVKESK. This CDR3 spans 11 amino acids. The chain's CDR3 is CASSQQREQFF. CDR3 coding DNA: TGTGCCAGCAGCCAACAGCGTGAGCAGTTCTTC.

This clone turned up a few times. This chain links TRBV2 with TRBJ2-3; possible D gene TRBD1, 5 bases. V lost 7 bases, J lost 4 bases, and 15 bases lay in between. This CDR3 has 14 residues. Looked up from germline, CDR1 is SNHLY and CDR2 is FYNNEI. The chain's CDR3 is CASTPDTAADTQYF. DNA of the CDR3: TGTGCCAGCACCCCGGACACGGCAGCAGATACGCAGTATTTT.

For the CDR3, the DNA is TGTGCCAGCAGCTTAGCAGGAGCAAACTATGGCTACACCTTC. Encoded protein: CASSLAGANYGYTF. V and J are TRBV7-2 and TRBJ1-2; D is unclear. V was clipped by 0 bases and J by 2 bases, with 7 bases between them. CDR1 and CDR2 (germline): SGHTA, FQGNSA. The CDR3 runs 14 residues.

Of note for this clone: Other DNA sequences in the sample encode the same CDR3. The chain has TRBV5-4 and TRBJ2-7; TRBD1 is a possible D gene (6 bases). Germline V gives CDR1 SGHNT, CDR2 YYREEE (reference sequence). The V end lost 4 bases, the J end lost 2 bases, and 10 bases lay between the germline ends. The CDR3 consists of 13 residues. CDR3 loop: CASSQGQTYEQYF. The DNA for the CDR3 is TGTGCCAGCAGCCAGGGACAAACCTACGAGCAGTACTTC.

This chain uses TRBV5-1 with TRBJ2-7; 9 bases fit TRBD1. V lost 0 bases and J lost 4; bases outside the gene matches: 5. Germline loops: CDR1 SGHRS, CDR2 YFSETQ. The CDR3 consists of 15 residues. CDR3 in amino acids: CASSLAGQGSYEQYF. The CDR3 DNA is TGCGCCAGCAGCTTGGCGGGACAGGGCAGTTACGAGCAGTACTTC.

The V gene is TRBV6-1, the J gene TRBJ1-2; D gene ambiguous. The germline V gene has CDR1 MNHNS and CDR2 SASEGT. Trimming took 3 bases from V and 0 from J, leaving 8 bases between them. This CDR3 comprises 14 residues. The CDR3 DNA reads TGTGCCAGCAGTGACGGCAGGCCTAACTATGGCTACACCTTC. Translation: CASSDGRPNYGYTF.

The chain is built from TRBV4-3 and TRBJ2-5; no definite D call. CDR1 is LGHNA and CDR2 is YSLEER in the germline V gene. V was pared by 0 bases and J by 5 bases, with 13 bases between. This CDR3 spans 15 amino acids. The CDR3 DNA reads TGCGCCAGCAGCCAAGATCGGGTAGTGCGGGAGACCCAGTACTTC. The encoded protein is CASSQDRVVRETQYF.

This clone was seen once. The V call is TRBV7-6, the J call TRBJ1-4, with D maybe TRBD1 (5 bases). The CDR3 spans 15 residues. V lost 1 base and J 6 bases, leaving 12 bases between the germline ends. The germline V gene encodes CDR1 SGHVS and CDR2 FNYEAQ. The CDR3 sequence is CASSLGEKGYEKLFF. The CDR3 bases are TGTGCCAGCAGCTTAGGGGAAAAGGGGTATGAAAAACTGTTTTTT.

CDR3 in DNA: TGCGCCAGCTCTGCTTGGGGGGGGGCCCCCTACAATGAGCAGTTCTTC. Its translation: CASSAWGGAPYNEQFF. This chain joins TRBV23-1 and TRBJ2-1, with D possibly TRBD2 on 7 matching bases. TRBV23-1 carries the ORF label, with uncertain function. V lost 8 bases and J 2 bases, leaving 19 bases between the germline ends. The CDR3 has 16 residues.

The chain carries TRBV30 and TRBJ1-2; tentative D call: TRBD1 (5 bases). V was trimmed by 2 bases and J by 8 bases, leaving 15 bases between them. CDR3 length: 13 amino acids. Germline V gene data show CDR1 as GTSNPN and CDR2 as SVGIG (reference sequence). The CDR3 DNA reads as TGTGCCTGGAGTTTCAGGCAGGGAATCGGCTACACCTTC. Translating it yields CAWSFRQGIGYTF.